The source of this TCR beta chain is a study of beta chain features in type 1 diabetes. This clone was observed a single time. Antigen unknown. Other DNA sequences within the sample encode an identical CDR3. V was trimmed by 4 bases and J by 1 base, leaving 8 bases between them. The CDR3 has 13 amino acids. Germline CDR1 SGHRS, CDR2 YFSETQ. Since all of the isolated RNA was reverse transcribed, expressed TCRB transcripts were what got sequenced. An average near 3.57 million reads came from naive, central memory and regulatory T cell samples. Some clones are missing from TCRdb's copy, which holds only in-frame ones; the method was immunoSEQ multiplex PCR. The table shows a few hundred thousand clones, with around an eighth occurring only once. Study outcomes and limitations: Junctions at VDJ sites from type 1 diabetes patients had fewer insertions and more deletions. The naive, central memory and Treg TCRB repertoires looked more alike in patients than they did in healthy donors.

The chain uses TRBV5-1 and TRBJ1-1, with D perhaps matching TRBD1 (5 bases). This receptor was taken from a man between 18 and 29 years old in good health. Specimen: naive CD4+ T cells from blood. The CDR3 here is CASSLTGNTEAFF. The CDR3 region has the DNA TGCGCCAGCAGCCTTACAGGGAACACTGAAGCTTTCTTT.